Below, 2 T cell receptor beta chains from the same sample are listed, as sequenced in a study of OX40 agonist ivuxolimab in advanced cancers. Measured with immunoSEQ multiplex PCR; TCRdb has only the in-frame clones, and not every one. Altogether over 50,000 clones are present, roughly 84% being singletons, with the ten largest covering more than 0.4%. The material sequenced was CD4+ or CD8+ T cells sorted from blood, taken in a trial of the OX40 agonist ivuxolimab. These receptors were taken from an adult with an advanced solid tumor such as melanoma, head and neck, liver or kidney cancer.

This sequence joins TRBV7-9 and TRBJ1-6; a possible D gene is TRBD1 (6 bases). CDR3 length: 13 amino acids. Germline V gene data show CDR1 as SEHNR and CDR2 as FQNEAQ (reference sequence). Trimming removed 5 bases from V and 7 bases from J, with 9 bases in between. The CDR3 DNA sequence: TGTGCCAGCAGCACCACAGGGAATTCACCCCTCCACTTT. Translating it yields CASSTTGNSPLHF.

The rearrangement uses TRBV19 and TRBJ2-2; weak D call: TRBD2 (5 bases). Trimming stripped 3 bases from V and 1 base from J, with 12 bases between. From germline, CDR1 is LNHDA and CDR2 SQIVND (reference sequence). The CDR3 contains 16 residues. The CDR3 nucleotides read TGTGCCAGTAGTATGACGGAGGACGGGAACACCGGGGAGCTGTTTTTT. Amino acids: CASSMTEDGNTGELFF.